These 27 T cell receptor beta chains came from one sample sequenced in a study of blood T cell repertoires in COVID-19. The data were produced by immunoSEQ multiplex PCR, yet TCRdb's version contains in-frame clones alone and is incomplete. Here the sample spans over 10,000 clones, about two thirds being singletons. Sequencing was performed on peripheral blood. The receptors originated from a man between 60 and 70 years old with COVID-19, enrolled during active disease.

The chain couples TRBV21-1 to TRBJ2-3; the table assigns TRBD2, which was not confirmed against the DNA. TRBV21-1 is annotated as a pseudogene. The CDR3 is made up of 15 amino acids. The DNA of the CDR3 is TGTGCCAGCAGCAAACCAGCGGGAGACCCAGATACGCAGTATTTT. It codes for CASSKPAGDPDTQYF.

Sample share makes this clone large (0.1 to 1%). V gene TRBV7-2 combines with J gene TRBJ1-1; weak D call: TRBD1 (6 bases). Germline lookup yields CDR1 SGHTA and CDR2 FQGNSA. The V gene lost 3 bases and the J gene lost 1 base, with 6 bases spanning the gap. The CDR3 runs to 13 residues. CDR3 residues: CASSLDRNTEAFF. CDR3 nucleotides: TGTGCCAGCAGCTTGGACAGGAACACTGAAGCTTTCTTT.

This clone has a handful of counts. The chain combines TRBV9 with TRBJ2-5; maybe TRBD2 (6 bases). Germline V lookup: CDR1 SGDLS, CDR2 YYNGEE. The CDR3 spans 16 residues. V was pared by 3 bases and J by 5 bases, with 20 bases between. The CDR3 loop reads CASSGRDLGTRETQYF. CDR3 bases: TGTGCCAGCAGCGGGCGGGACCTCGGGACGCGGGAGACCCAGTACTTC. Full variable domain (outside the CDR3, taken from reference TRBV9 and TRBJ2-5): DSGVTQTPKHLITATGQRVTLRCSPRSGDLSVYWYQQSLDQGLQFLIQYYNGEERAKGNILERFSAQQFPDLHSELNLSSLELGDSALYFCASSGRDLGTRETQYFGPGTRLLVL.

The chain is built from TRBV7-2 and TRBJ2-7; 8 nucleotides line up with TRBD1. The CDR3 totals 14 residues. V lost 4 bases, J lost 2 bases, and 4 bases stayed unmatched. The V gene's germline CDR1 is SGHTA and CDR2 FQGNSA. Here the CDR3 reads CASSSGQGAYEQYF. The CDR3 DNA follows: TGTGCCAGCAGCTCCGGACAGGGAGCCTACGAGCAGTACTTC.

J is TRBJ1-5 and V is TRBV5-6; D call uncertain. Germline V lookup: CDR1 SGHDT, CDR2 YYEEEE. CDR3 length: 15 amino acids. Trimming shortened V by 4 bases and J by 5 bases, and 16 bases separated the two germline ends. CDR3 region: CASSAGHLGHQPQHF. The CDR3 region has the DNA TGTGCCAGCAGCGCGGGCCACCTCGGCCATCAGCCCCAGCATTTT.

The rearrangement uses TRBV5-1 and TRBJ2-5; TRBD1 might be the D (6 bases). Germline V CDR1 and CDR2: SGHRS, YFSETQ. The V end lost 1 base, the J end lost 5 bases, and 9 bases lay between the germline ends. CDR3 length: 13 amino acids. The CDR3 coding sequence is TGCGCCAGCAGCTTGAACAGGGTTGAGACCCAGTACTTC. Its protein is CASSLNRVETQYF. Combining the CDR3 with reference TRBV5-1 and TRBJ2-5 gives the whole variable domain KAGVTQTPRYLIKTRGQQVTLSCSPISGHRSVSWYQQTPGQGLQFLFEYFSETQRNKGNFPGRFSGRQFSNSRSEMNVSTLELGDSALYLCASSLNRVETQYFGPGTRLLVL.

The J gene is TRBJ1-5, the V gene TRBV6-2 or TRBV6-3; D may be TRBD1 (5 bases). The CDR3 spans 15 residues. The V end lost 0 bases, the J end lost 5 bases, and 11 bases lay between the germline ends. Germline values: CDR1 MNHEY, CDR2 SVGEGT. CDR3 DNA: TGTGCCAGCAGTTACTCTGCATGGGGGGATCAGCCCCAGCATTTT. Translating gives CASSYSAWGDQPQHF.

For this clone: Compared with germline, one end of the junction differs, possibly owing to a read error. The chain employs TRBV10-1 and TRBJ1-4, with D unclear. Germline V gives CDR1 WNHNN, CDR2 SYGVQD (reference sequence). CDR3 size: 13 residues. CDR3 amino acids: CANSLTTGEKLFF. Written as DNA, the CDR3 is TGCGCCAACAGTCTTACGACGGGGGAAAAACTGTTTTTT.

This clone appeared a few times. This chain joins TRBV28 and TRBJ2-3, with 14 bases matching TRBD2. This CDR3 is built from 15 residues. The germline V gene encodes CDR1 MDHEN and CDR2 SYDVKM. Trimming took 5 bases from V and 4 from J; bases not matched to a gene: 2. CDR3 nucleotide sequence: TGTGCCAGCAGTGGGACTAGCGGGGGCTCAGATACGCAGTATTTT. It translates to CASSGTSGGSDTQYF. The entire variable domain, with the rest obtained from reference TRBV28 and TRBJ2-3, is as follows: DVKVTQSSRYLVKRTGEKVFLECVQDMDHENMFWYRQDPGLGLRLIYFSYDVKMKEKGDIPEGYSVSREKKERFSLILESASTNQTSMYLCASSGTSGGSDTQYFGPGTRLTVL.

This chain uses TRBV9 with TRBJ1-1; D is unresolved. This CDR3 spans 14 amino acids. Germline CDR1 is SGDLS and CDR2 is YYNGEE. V lost 3 bases to trimming and J lost 1 base, with 10 bases between them. The CDR3: CASSEAPANTEAFF. CDR3 DNA sequence: TGTGCCAGCAGCGAAGCGCCCGCGAACACTGAAGCTTTCTTT. The whole variable domain, remainder taken from reference TRBV9 and TRBJ1-1, is DSGVTQTPKHLITATGQRVTLRCSPRSGDLSVYWYQQSLDQGLQFLIQYYNGEERAKGNILERFSAQQFPDLHSELNLSSLELGDSALYFCASSEAPANTEAFFGQGTRLTVV.

V gene TRBV28 combines with J gene TRBJ1-5, with unresolved D. Germline CDR1 reads MDHEN; CDR2 reads SYDVKM. V shed 2 bases and J shed 10 bases, with 12 bases lying between them. CDR3 length: 13 amino acids. CDR3 in DNA: TGTGCCAGCAGTTTAAACAGCCCCTATCCCCAGCATTTT. This sequence encodes CASSLNSPYPQHF.

The chain is built from TRBV6-5 and TRBJ1-6; 7 bases map to TRBD1. Germline V gene data show CDR1 as MNHEY and CDR2 as SVGAGI. With V trimmed by 5 bases and J by 5 bases, 6 bases remained unmatched. The CDR3 consists of 15 residues. The chain's CDR3 is CASSRQGPDNSPLHF. The CDR3 DNA reads as TGTGCCAGCAGTCGACAGGGACCCGATAATTCACCCCTCCACTTT.

This clone came up a few times. The rearrangement joins TRBV10-2 to TRBJ2-3; TRBD2 matches 8 bases. J was trimmed by 4 bases and V by 4 bases; bases with no gene match: 4. Germline CDR1 reads WSHSY; CDR2 reads SAAADI. The CDR3 sequence is 14 residues long. The CDR3 DNA reads as TGCGCCAGCAGTGTGATGCGGGGGGCAGATACGCAGTATTTT. The encoded protein is CASSVMRGADTQYF.

This chain uses TRBV28 with TRBJ1-5; D is possibly TRBD1 (6 bases). The germline CDR1 and CDR2 sequences are MDHEN and SYDVKM. The CDR3 is made up of 14 amino acids. V lost 1 base and J lost 7, with 11 bases in between. The CDR3 region has the DNA TGTGCCAGCAGTTTATCAGGGGTTGGCCAGCCCCAGCATTTT. Encoded protein: CASSLSGVGQPQHF. Full variable domain (outside the CDR3, taken from reference TRBV28 and TRBJ1-5): DVKVTQSSRYLVKRTGEKVFLECVQDMDHENMFWYRQDPGLGLRLIYFSYDVKMKEKGDIPEGYSVSREKKERFSLILESASTNQTSMYLCASSLSGVGQPQHFGDGTRLSIL.

This clone has only one observation. The CDR3 here is CASRVWAMTNTEAFF. In nucleotides, the CDR3 is TGTGCCAGCAGGGTTTGGGCGATGACGAACACTGAAGCTTTCTTT. The chain carries TRBV28 and TRBJ1-1; D gene ambiguous. The germline gives CDR1 MDHEN, CDR2 SYDVKM. This CDR3 has 15 amino acids. V lost 6 bases and J lost 1, with 15 bases in between.

This clone has only a few counts. The rearrangement joins TRBV4-1 to TRBJ2-1; TRBD2 matches 9 bases. With 2 bases clipped from V and 7 bases from J, the junction kept 18 bases outside the gene matches. This CDR3 has 19 residues. Germline assignment: CDR1 MGHRA and CDR2 YSYEKL. DNA of the CDR3: TGCGCCAGCAGCCAACCGCCCCATATTAGCGGGAGATTGGGAAATGAGCAGTTCTTC. Translation gives CASSQPPHISGRLGNEQFF.

The genes are TRBV2 and TRBJ1-5; TRBD1 agrees at 11 bases. There are 16 residues in the CDR3. Germline CDR1 and CDR2: SNHLY and FYNNEI. With 7 bases clipped from V and 5 bases from J, the junction kept 10 bases outside the gene matches. In nucleotides, the CDR3 is TGTGCCAGCAACACAGTAGGGACAGGGGGATATCAGCCCCAGCATTTT. Protein product: CASNTVGTGGYQPQHF.

The rearrangement uses TRBV29-1 and TRBJ2-1; 11 bases fit TRBD2. The CDR3 extends over 15 amino acids. Germline values: CDR1 SQVTM, CDR2 ANQGSEA. Unmatched junction bases numbered 6, after V lost 4 bases and J lost 4 bases. CDR3 sequence: CSVGTGTSGYNEQFF. The CDR3 coding sequence is TGCAGCGTTGGAACCGGGACTAGCGGATACAATGAGCAGTTCTTC.

V and J are TRBV7-9 and TRBJ2-3; D is perhaps TRBD2 (6 bases). V lost 1 base and J 4 bases, leaving 9 bases between the germline ends. This CDR3 spans 14 amino acids. Germline V CDR1 and CDR2: SEHNR, FQNEAQ (reference sequence). CDR3 protein: CASSLVWRADTQYF. CDR3 in DNA: TGTGCCAGCAGCTTAGTGTGGAGGGCAGATACGCAGTATTTT.

V gene TRBV10-3 combines with J gene TRBJ2-1, with D unresolved. CDR1 is ENHRY and CDR2 is SYGVKD in the germline V gene. Trimming removed 0 bases from V and 0 bases from J, with 9 bases in between. The CDR3 is 16 amino acids. Written as DNA, the CDR3 is TGTGCCATCAGTGAGTCGCTCCCGAGCTCCTACAATGAGCAGTTCTTC. Amino acid sequence: CAISESLPSSYNEQFF.

This chain uses TRBV18 with TRBJ2-2; 8 positions match TRBD1. The CDR3 has 16 amino acids. Per germline, CDR1 KGHSH and CDR2 LQKENI. J was trimmed by 4 bases and V by 7 bases; bases with no gene match: 11. The CDR3 here is CASYQSDRGPTGELFF. The CDR3 DNA sequence: TGTGCCAGCTACCAGTCTGACAGGGGCCCCACCGGGGAGCTGTTTTTT.

The CDR3: CATLAGAGTGELFF. The CDR3 nucleotides are TGTGCCACCTTAGCGGGAGCGGGGACCGGGGAGCTGTTTTTT. The chain couples TRBV25-1 to TRBJ2-2; TRBD2 matches at 9 bases. J was trimmed by 5 bases and V by 10 bases; bases with no gene match: 8. Germline assignment: CDR1 MGHDK and CDR2 SYGVNS. CDR3 length: 14 residues.

V is TRBV7-2 and J is TRBJ2-5; a possible D gene is TRBD1 (6 bases). Trimming took off 3 bases at V and 3 bases at J, with 8 bases between the two ends. The CDR3 has 13 residues. Germline CDR1 and CDR2: SGHTA and FQGNSA. The CDR3 bases are TGTGCCAGCAGCTTGAACAGGGAAGAGACCCAGTACTTC. Translated, it gives CASSLNREETQYF.

This chain connects TRBV4-1 to TRBJ1-1; 8 bases are shared with TRBD1. CDR3 length: 14 residues. The germline gives CDR1 MGHRA, CDR2 YSYEKL. With 5 bases clipped from V and 6 bases from J, the junction kept 8 bases outside the gene matches. The CDR3 sequence: CASSSRQGTAEAFF. CDR3 DNA: TGCGCCAGCAGCTCCCGACAGGGGACCGCTGAAGCTTTCTTT.

This clone was found once. This sequence joins TRBV11-2 and TRBJ1-2, with 9 bases lining up with TRBD1. V trimming: 1 base; J trimming: 7 bases; junction bases outside the gene matches: 10. The length of the CDR3 is 16 residues. From germline, CDR1 is SGHAT and CDR2 FQNNGV. CDR3 residues: CASSLGPGTGLGGYTF. The CDR3 DNA sequence: TGTGCCAGCAGCTTAGGGCCCGGGACAGGGTTGGGTGGCTACACCTTC. Drawing the rest from reference TRBV11-2 and TRBJ1-2, the complete variable domain is EAGVAQSPRYKIIEKRQSVAFWCNPISGHATLYWYQQILGQGPKLLIQFQNNGVVDDSQLPKDRFSAERLKGVDSTLKIQPAKLEDSAVYLCASSLGPGTGLGGYTFGSGTRLTVV.

The chain links TRBV6-5 to TRBJ2-4; D possibly corresponds to TRBD2 (6 bases). Germline CDR1 is MNHEY and CDR2 is SVGAGI. The CDR3 runs 14 residues. V was cut by 8 bases and J by 1 base, with 12 bases left in between. CDR3 nucleotides: TGTGCCAGCCGCCCGGAGGGGGCCAAAAACATTCAGTACTTC. This encodes CASRPEGAKNIQYF.

The genes are TRBV5-1 and TRBJ2-3, with 16 bases aligning to TRBD2. With 3 bases clipped from V and 5 bases from J, the junction kept 6 bases outside the gene matches. Germline lookup yields CDR1 SGHRS and CDR2 YFSETQ. The CDR3 sequence is 17 residues long. The CDR3 reads CASSSGTSGGAIDTQYF. CDR3 nucleotides: TGCGCCAGCAGCTCCGGGACTAGCGGGGGGGCAATAGATACGCAGTATTTT. The variable domain in full, completed from reference TRBV5-1 and TRBJ2-3, reads KAGVTQTPRYLIKTRGQQVTLSCSPISGHRSVSWYQQTPGQGLQFLFEYFSETQRNKGNFPGRFSGRQFSNSRSEMNVSTLELGDSALYLCASSSGTSGGAIDTQYFGPGTRLTVL.